The 9 T cell receptor beta chains reported below all come from one sample, sequenced in a study of blood T cell repertoires in COVID-19. TCRdb keeps only in-frame clones here, not all; method: immunoSEQ multiplex PCR. Here the sample spans roughly 390,000 clones, about 85% being singletons. The sample taken for sequencing was peripheral blood. These TCRs come from a woman between 18 and 29 years old with acute or convalescent COVID-19.

The chain couples TRBV30 to TRBJ2-7; 7 nucleotides agree with TRBD1. CDR1 and CDR2 (germline): GTSNPN, SVGIG (reference sequence). The junction had 9 bases not matched to a gene; V was cut back by 4 bases and J by 0 bases. The CDR3 totals 15 residues. CDR3 amino acids: CAWILKGASSYEQYF. The CDR3 DNA reads TGTGCCTGGATTCTTAAGGGGGCGAGCTCCTACGAGCAGTACTTC.

The chain recombines TRBV10-3 with TRBJ1-5, with D possibly matching TRBD1 (6 bases). This CDR3 has 13 amino acids. V dropped 7 bases and J dropped 4 bases, with 11 bases sitting between them. CDR1 and CDR2 from the germline V gene are ENHRY and SYGVKD. CDR3 nucleotide sequence: TGTGCCATCAATGGGGACATAAATCAGCCCCAGCATTTT. It specifies CAINGDINQPQHF.

In its sample, this clone was seen once. The chain links TRBV24-1 to TRBJ1-5; 8 nucleotides line up with TRBD1. Trimming cost V 4 bases and J 7 bases; bases outside gene matches: 8. The CDR3 runs 15 residues. From germline, CDR1 is KGHDR and CDR2 SFDVKD. The CDR3 DNA reads TGTGCCACCAGTGACCCCGGGACAGGTGAACAGCCCCAGCATTTT. Amino acid sequence: CATSDPGTGEQPQHF.

The chain links TRBV27 to TRBJ1-3; a weak D match, TRBD1 (6 bases). The ends were cut back, 5 bases at V and 0 bases at J, with 17 bases in the middle. This CDR3 region has 17 residues. Germline CDR1 and CDR2: MNHEY and SMNVEV (reference sequence). Written as DNA, the CDR3 is TGTGCCAGCAGTCCCTATTGGGGGCTTAGCTCTGGAAACACCATATATTTT. As protein: CASSPYWGLSSGNTIYF.

J is TRBJ1-1 and V is TRBV6-1; no definite D call. Germline loops: CDR1 MNHNS, CDR2 SASEGT. V lost 4 bases to trimming and J lost 7 bases, with 13 bases between them. The CDR3 runs to 13 residues. The CDR3 region is CASSGRNLVEAFF. The CDR3 coding sequence is TGTGCCAGCAGTGGCCGGAATCTAGTTGAAGCTTTCTTT.

The chain carries TRBV29-1 and TRBJ1-2; 11 nucleotides line up with TRBD1. From germline, CDR1 is SQVTM and CDR2 ANQGSEA. The junction had 9 bases not matched to a gene; V was cut back by 4 bases and J by 8 bases. This CDR3 region has 14 residues. The DNA of the CDR3 is TGCAGCGTTGTTTGGGGGACAGGGGGAAAGGGCTACACCTTC. As protein: CSVVWGTGGKGYTF.

The chain combines TRBV28 with TRBJ2-3, with 15 bases fitting TRBD2. Per germline, CDR1 MDHEN and CDR2 SYDVKM. After removal of 3 bases from V and 3 bases from J, the junction contained 4 bases not matched to a gene. The CDR3 loop spans 17 amino acids. CDR3 sequence reads: CASSFGLAGGPTDTQYF. CDR3 nucleotides: TGTGCCAGCAGTTTCGGACTAGCGGGAGGGCCAACAGATACGCAGTATTTT. The variable domain in full, completed from reference TRBV28 and TRBJ2-3, reads DVKVTQSSRYLVKRTGEKVFLECVQDMDHENMFWYRQDPGLGLRLIYFSYDVKMKEKGDIPEGYSVSREKKERFSLILESASTNQTSMYLCASSFGLAGGPTDTQYFGPGTRLTVL.

V usage is TRBV3-1 (or the pseudogene TRBV3-2) and J usage is TRBJ2-3, with D possibly being TRBD1 (6 bases). Trimming took 1 base from V and 1 from J, leaving 9 bases between them. Germline values: CDR1 LGHDT, CDR2 YNNKEL (reference sequence). The CDR3 loop spans 15 amino acids. The CDR3 is CASSQGQVRTDTQYF. Here the CDR3 DNA reads TGTGCCAGCAGCCAAGGACAGGTCCGCACAGATACGCAGTATTTT.

The chain uses TRBV2 and TRBJ2-1, with TRBD1 identical over 7 bases. Germline CDR1 reads SNHLY; CDR2 reads FYNNEI. V shed 5 bases and J 7 bases; nucleotides not matched to a gene: 5. CDR3 length: 13 residues. Here the CDR3 DNA reads TGTGCCAGCAGTTTACAGGGGTGGAATGAGCAGTTCTTC. Protein product: CASSLQGWNEQFF.